A selection of T cell receptor beta chains follows, all from one sample in a study of cytomegalovirus exposure and HLA in healthy donors. Sequencing was performed with immunoSEQ multiplex PCR; in TCRdb, only in-frame clones are kept and a portion is missing. The data contain 150,000 to 200,000 clones, roughly 78% of them singletons. The sequenced material came from PBMCs. These TCRs come from a man between 35 and 55 years old in good health and CMV-seropositive. Each CDR3 is given with its conserved first and last residue. The order of the fields is clone size, J gene, V gene, D gene, CDR3 protein, CDR3 DNA. The D gene is left open where the match is weak. Clone size, where shown, is once, few, many, or a class for clones that have expanded.

-	TRBJ2-7	TRBV5-6	-	CASSATVSFSYEQYF	TGTGCCAGCAGCGCGACAGTTAGTTTCTCCTACGAGCAGTACTTC
-	TRBJ2-3	TRBV11-2	-	CASSLVTSPRSTDTQYF	TGTGCCAGCAGCTTAGTAACTAGTCCGCGAAGCACAGATACGCAGTATTTT
-	TRBJ2-7	TRBV2	-	CASKQTRSYEQYF	TGTGCCAGCAAACAGACAAGATCCTACGAGCAGTACTTC
-	TRBJ2-5	TRBV18	-	CASSKATGQETQYF	TGTGCCAGCTCAAAGGCGACTGGCCAAGAGACCCAGTACTTC
-	TRBJ1-1	TRBV9	-	CASSTHGGMNTEAFF	TGTGCCAGCAGTACCCACGGGGGTATGAACACTGAAGCTTTCTTT
-	TRBJ2-3	TRBV2	-	CASSERQGGTDTQYF	TGTGCCAGCAGTGAGCGTCAAGGGGGTACAGATACGCAGTATTTT
-	TRBJ2-7	TRBV7-9	TRBD2	CASSLGRDYRLYEQYF	TGTGCCAGCAGCTTAGGGCGGGACTACCGTTTGTACGAGCAGTACTTC
once	TRBJ1-5	TRBV6-5	-	CASSYSGGGQPQHF	TGTGCCAGCAGTTACTCGGGGGGAGGTCAGCCCCAGCATTTT
-	TRBJ1-5	TRBV19	-	CASREGRSQHF	TGTGCCAGTAGGGAGGGAAGATCCCAGCATTTT
-	TRBJ1-1	TRBV4-2	-	CASSQGVSEAFF	TGTGCCAGCAGCCAAGGCGTATCTGAAGCTTTCTTT
-	TRBJ2-5	TRBV29-1	-	CSAGSGGETQYF	TGCAGCGCCGGTAGTGGGGGGGAGACCCAGTACTTC
-	TRBJ2-3	TRBV7-9	-	CASSRQDTQYF	TGTGCCAGCAGCCGCCAGGATACGCAGTATTTT
once	TRBJ2-7	TRBV6-1	-	CASTPRGARYEQYF	TGTGCCAGCACCCCACGGGGGGCGCGATACGAGCAGTACTTC
-	TRBJ1-1	TRBV9	-	CASSVSVNTEAFF	TGTGCCAGCAGCGTAAGCGTGAACACTGAAGCTTTCTTT
-	TRBJ2-7	TRBV30	TRBD1	CAWSIPGQGIYEQYF	TGTGCCTGGAGCATACCGGGACAGGGAATCTACGAGCAGTACTTC
-	TRBJ1-1	TRBV5-1	-	CASSSRGGLNTEAFF	TGCGCCAGCAGCTCCCGGGGTGGACTCAACACTGAAGCTTTCTTT
-	TRBJ1-2	TRBV30	TRBD1	CAWTPGQGSYGYIF	TGTGCCTGGACCCCGGGACAGGGATCCTATGGCTACATCTTC
-	TRBJ1-2	TRBV2	-	CASSDPMQLSRYGYTF	TGTGCCAGCAGTGATCCCATGCAGTTGTCCCGCTATGGCTACACCTTC
-	TRBJ2-7	TRBV7-7	TRBD1	CASSIGTAPYEQYF	TGTGCTAGCAGCATCGGGACAGCGCCCTACGAGCAGTACTTC
-	TRBJ1-6	TRBV6-1	-	CASSQNAGVSSPLHF	TGTGCCAGCAGTCAGAACGCGGGGGTAAGTTCACCCCTCCACTTT
few	TRBJ1-5	TRBV15	TRBD1	CATRKRQGAPGPNSNQPQHF	TGTGCCACCAGGAAGAGACAGGGGGCTCCAGGGCCGAATAGCAATCAGCCCCAGCATTTT
-	TRBJ1-5	TRBV10-3	TRBD1	CAISDPDRVSNQPQHF	TGTGCCATCAGTGACCCGGACAGGGTGAGCAATCAGCCCCAGCATTTT
-	TRBJ1-2	TRBV4-1	TRBD1	CASSRTGTGGIGYTF	TGCGCCAGCAGCCGGACCGGGACAGGGGGCATTGGCTACACCTTC
-	TRBJ1-2	TRBV19	TRBD1	CASSTDRAGGYTF	TGTGCCAGTAGTACGGACAGGGCTGGTGGCTACACCTTC
-	TRBJ2-6	TRBV5-6	TRBD1	CASSLGQGSPGANVLTF	TGTGCCAGCAGCCTGGGACAGGGGAGTCCCGGGGCCAACGTCCTGACTTTC
-	TRBJ1-6	TRBV5-6	-	CASSLRGLTPLHF	TGTGCCAGCAGCTTGAGGGGATTGACACCCCTCCACTTT
-	TRBJ2-7	TRBV27	-	CASSLRALGVSYEQYF	TGTGCCAGCAGTTTAAGGGCCCTCGGGGTGAGCTACGAGCAGTACTTC
-	TRBJ1-1	TRBV29-1	TRBD1	CSVDTGTGGTEAFF	TGCAGCGTGGACACCGGGACAGGGGGGACTGAAGCTTTCTTT
-	TRBJ2-7	TRBV6-6	TRBD2	CASSPGGAKAYEQYF	TGTGCCAGCAGCCCGGGGGGGGCTAAGGCCTACGAGCAGTACTTC
-	TRBJ1-2	TRBV27	TRBD1	CASSGQAGYGYTF	TGTGCCAGCAGTGGACAGGCAGGCTATGGCTACACCTTC
-	TRBJ1-5	TRBV5-6	TRBD1	CASSLKGAPRQPQHF	TGTGCCAGCAGCTTGAAGGGGGCCCCTAGGCAGCCCCAGCATTTT
-	TRBJ1-1	TRBV5-1	TRBD1	CASSPRDRQGSNTEAFF	TGCGCCAGCAGCCCCCGGGACCGACAGGGGTCGAACACTGAAGCTTTCTTT
-	TRBJ2-1	TRBV11-2	-	CASSSTTGRHEQFF	TGTGCCAGCAGCTCTACAACAGGGCGCCATGAGCAGTTCTTC
few	TRBJ1-4	TRBV5-4	-	CASSRQLENEKLFF	TGTGCCAGCAGCCGACAGTTGGAGAATGAAAAACTGTTTTTT
-	TRBJ1-4	TRBV7-8	-	CASSLEGREGEKLFF	TGTGCCAGCAGCTTAGAGGGCAGGGAGGGAGAAAAACTGTTTTTT
-	TRBJ1-3	TRBV29-1	-	CSVVGRGNTIYF	TGCAGCGTTGTGGGCAGGGGAAACACCATATATTTT
-	TRBJ1-1	TRBV12-5	-	CASGPVKSTLIDTEAFF	TGTGCTAGTGGACCGGTAAAGTCAACCCTGATAGACACTGAAGCTTTCTTT
-	TRBJ1-2	TRBV19	-	CATSRRANYGYTF	TGTGCCACTTCTAGACGGGCTAACTATGGCTACACCTTC
-	TRBJ2-5	TRBV14	-	CASSQGAANQETQYF	TGTGCCAGCAGCCAAGGGGCAGCCAACCAAGAGACCCAGTACTTC
-	TRBJ1-6	TRBV9	TRBD1	CASSGRTGENSPLHF	TGTGCCAGCAGCGGGAGGACAGGAGAAAATTCACCCCTCCACTTT
-	TRBJ1-1	TRBV9	-	CASSVGRQLNTEAFF	TGTGCCAGCAGCGTAGGGAGACAGTTGAACACTGAAGCTTTCTTT
-	TRBJ1-1	TRBV4-1	-	CASSPFSLRGMNTEAFF	TGCGCCAGCAGCCCCTTCTCTCTGCGGGGAATGAACACTGAAGCTTTCTTT
-	TRBJ1-3	TRBV6-5	TRBD1	CASRQGNTIYF	TGTGCCAGCAGACAGGGGAACACCATATATTTT
-	TRBJ2-5	TRBV7-2	TRBD2	CASSLAPSGGTQETQYF	TGTGCCAGCAGCTTAGCCCCTAGCGGGGGGACCCAAGAGACCCAGTACTTC
-	TRBJ1-3	TRBV7-2	-	CASSLGSRSGNTIYF	TGTGCCAGCAGCTTAGGCAGTCGCTCTGGAAACACCATATATTTT
-	TRBJ2-3	TRBV5-1	TRBD2	CASSYGTSGSSTDTQYF	TGCGCCAGCAGCTATGGGACTAGCGGTTCTAGCACAGATACGCAGTATTTT
-	TRBJ1-6	TRBV7-3	-	CASSLSGARSPLHF	TGTGCCAGCAGCTTAAGTGGGGCGCGTTCACCCCTCCACTTT
-	TRBJ1-1	TRBV7-9	-	CASSLGSGHTEAFF	TGTGCCAGCAGCTTAGGGTCAGGCCATACTGAAGCTTTCTTT
-	TRBJ1-1	TRBV4-1	-	CASSQEGSLNTEAFF	TGCGCCAGCAGCCAAGAGGGCAGCTTGAACACTGAAGCTTTCTTT
-	TRBJ2-7	TRBV29-1	TRBD1	CSVGQGPSYEQYF	TGCAGCGTGGGACAGGGCCCCTCCTACGAGCAGTACTTC
-	TRBJ2-2	TRBV29-1	-	CSVDFPNTGELFF	TGCAGCGTAGACTTCCCGAACACCGGGGAGCTGTTTTTT
-	TRBJ2-5	TRBV5-1	TRBD1	CASSLRGTDQETQYF	TGCGCCAGCAGCTTGAGGGGGACAGACCAAGAGACCCAGTACTTC
once	TRBJ2-3	TRBV7-8	TRBD1	CASSHRQGGSTDTQYF	TGTGCCAGCAGCCATCGACAGGGTGGGAGCACAGATACGCAGTATTTT
few	TRBJ1-5	TRBV6-1	TRBD1	CASKTTGISNQPQHF	TGTGCCAGCAAAACGACAGGGATTAGCAATCAGCCCCAGCATTTT